The 29 T cell receptor beta chains below were found in one sample sequenced in a study of spatial heterogeneity in lung cancer. Overall study findings and caveats: Higher tumor mutation counts went along with higher counts of expanded intratumoral alpha and beta TCRs.

These receptors have no known antigen. TCRdb recomputed calls from the 5' RACE reads with MiXCR, one row per CDR3 protein. There are about 19,000 distinct CDR3 sequences in the sample; roughly 9% occur only once, and less than 25% lies in the top ten. Time point noted: sample taken at primary tumor resection. The specimen was lung tumor tissue, collected at surgery. The receptors were sampled from a female donor with early-stage non-small cell lung cancer.

A note on this clonotype: This beta chain is an unintended read in a library built for alpha chains; its size means little. The genes are TRBV9 and TRBJ2-1; 7 nucleotides match TRBD2. Germline CDR1 is SGDLS and CDR2 is YYNGEE. Trimming removed 6 bases from V and 0 bases from J; junction bases left unmatched: 6. The CDR3 spans 15 residues. The CDR3 region is CASTPASGSYNEQFF. The CDR3 bases are TGTGCCAGCACCCCAGCTAGCGGCTCCTACAATGAGCAGTTCTTC.

This clonotype came up a few times. The library was prepared for alpha chains; this beta chain is a stray read, so its frequency means little. The rearrangement uses TRBV5-4 and TRBJ2-2; the D gene is possibly TRBD1 (6 bases). Germline CDR1 SGHNT, CDR2 YYREEE (reference sequence). Trimming took off 4 bases at V and 5 bases at J, with 15 bases between the two ends. The CDR3 is 15 residues long. CDR3 bases: TGTGCCAGCAGCCCGAGGACAGAGAGGACCGGGGAGCTGTTTTTT. The encoded protein is CASSPRTERTGELFF. Using reference TRBV5-4 and TRBJ2-2 for the parts outside the CDR3, the full variable domain is ETGVTQSPTHLIKTRGQQVTLRCSSQSGHNTVSWYQQALGQGPQFIFQYYREEENGRGNFPPRFSGLQFPNYSSELNVNALELDDSALYLCASSPRTERTGELFFGEGSRLTVL.

As regards this clonotype: This beta chain turned up in a library designed for alpha chains; as an off-target read, its abundance says little. This chain uses TRBV20-1 with TRBJ2-1; D not resolved. The germline CDR1 and CDR2 sequences are DFQATT and SNEGSKA (reference sequence). The CDR3 covers 14 residues. V was pared by 6 bases and J by 8 bases, with 20 bases between. The CDR3 region is CSARRSLARDEQFF. As DNA, the CDR3 is TGCAGTGCCAGAAGGTCCTTAGCCCGCGATGAGCAGTTCTTC.

This clonotype was observed at least ten times. This beta chain represents an off-target read in a library built for alpha chains; its size is of limited meaning. This rearrangement joins TRBV5-8 to TRBJ1-5; no clear D. Per the germline V gene, CDR1 is SGHTS and CDR2 is YDEGEE. The V and J ends lost 3 bases and 7 bases respectively, with 17 bases between them. The CDR3 has 15 amino acids. The CDR3 coding sequence is TGTGCCAGCAGCTCTGCGGGGATGAATAGACAGCCCCAGCATTTT. Amino acids: CASSSAGMNRQPQHF.

This clonotype was observed a few times. Within a library made for alpha chains, this beta chain is off target, and its count is uninformative. The J gene is TRBJ2-7, the V gene TRBV7-6, with D uncertain. The CDR3 covers 13 residues. The V gene's germline CDR1 is SGHVS and CDR2 FNYEAQ. Deletions cut 5 bases from V and 3 bases from J, with 11 bases between. CDR3 region: CASSVGPNYEQYF. In nucleotides, the CDR3 is TGTGCCAGCAGCGTCGGACCGAACTACGAGCAGTACTTC.

This clonotype has ten or more counts. Found in a library prepared for alpha chains, this beta chain is an off-target read, and its abundance has little meaning. The chain has TRBV4-3 and TRBJ1-1; 8 bases align to TRBD1. CDR3 size: 13 residues. V dropped 4 bases and J dropped 7; count of bases not matched to a gene: 5. The germline gives CDR1 LGHNA, CDR2 YSLEER. The CDR3 bases are TGCGCCAGCAGCCCCTGGACAGGGCGTGAAGCTTTCTTT. Translating it yields CASSPWTGREAFF.

A word on this clonotype: The library was prepared for alpha chains; this beta chain is a stray read, so its frequency means little. V is TRBV10-3 and J is TRBJ1-1; 10 nucleotides line up with TRBD1. With V trimmed by 6 bases and J by 0 bases, 4 bases remained unmatched. The CDR3 loop spans 15 amino acids. Germline CDR1 and CDR2: ENHRY and SYGVKD. The CDR3 spells CAIRGQGGMNTEAFF. The CDR3 DNA reads TGTGCCATCAGAGGACAGGGGGGAATGAACACTGAAGCTTTCTTT.

This clonotype was recorded many times. The library was prepared for alpha chains; this beta chain is a stray read, so its frequency means little. This rearrangement joins TRBV5-1 to TRBJ2-5, with TRBD1 as a possible D gene (6 bases). Trimming took 7 bases from V and 2 from J, leaving 15 bases between them. Germline CDR1 SGHRS, CDR2 YFSETQ. The CDR3 covers 14 residues. The CDR3 is CASSDSRLQETQYF. In DNA, the CDR3 is TGCGCCAGCTCGGACAGTCGACTACAAGAGACCCAGTACTTC.

This clonotype was observed many times. As an off-target read in a library built for alpha chains, this beta chain has a frequency of little significance. The chain employs TRBV3-1 and TRBJ2-2, with unresolved D. V lost 0 bases to trimming and J lost 8 bases, with 7 bases between them. Germline V gene sequence: CDR1 LGHDT, CDR2 YNNKEL (reference sequence). There are 13 residues in the CDR3. The CDR3 sequence: CASSQDLTGELFF. CDR3 in DNA: TGTGCCAGCAGCCAAGATCTAACGGGGGAGCTGTTTTTT.

A word on this clonotype: This beta chain is a stray sequence in a library constructed for alpha chains; its clone size is not meaningful. The rearrangement joins TRBV5-1 to TRBJ1-4; a possible D gene is TRBD1 (5 bases). V was shortened by 4 bases and J by 7 bases, with 20 bases between the two germline ends. The CDR3 is 16 amino acids. Germline loops: CDR1 SGHRS, CDR2 YFSETQ. CDR3 sequence reads: CASSEILSGSTEKLFF. CDR3 DNA sequence: TGCGCCAGCAGCGAAATTCTTTCAGGGTCGACTGAAAAACTGTTTTTT.

By sample fraction, this clonotype is medium-sized. This beta chain is a stray read from a library made for alpha chains; its abundance is not meaningful. CDR3 in amino acids: CASRGGPAKNIQYF. The CDR3 nucleotides are TGTGCCAGCAGGGGGGGCCCGGCCAAAAACATTCAGTACTTC. J is TRBJ2-4 and V is TRBV28; tentatively, D is TRBD1 or TRBD2 (6 bases each). The CDR3 extends over 14 amino acids. Germline CDR1 MDHEN, CDR2 SYDVKM. V lost 6 bases to trimming and J lost 1 base, with 10 bases between them.

This clonotype was observed many times. Because this beta chain is a stray read in a library intended to capture alpha chains, its abundance should not be given much weight. The chain is built from TRBV2 and TRBJ2-1, with D possibly matching TRBD2 (7 bases). Germline CDR1 reads SNHLY; CDR2 reads FYNNEI. The CDR3 sequence is 16 residues long. V gave up 1 base and J gave up 4 bases, with 14 bases separating them. CDR3 sequence (DNA): TGTGCCAGCAGTGAAGAAGGGGGGGGCCTGTACAATGAGCAGTTCTTC. Its translation: CASSEEGGGLYNEQFF.

Turning to this clonotype: This beta chain is an off-target read within a library intended for alpha chains, so its frequency means little. The V gene is TRBV10-3, the J gene TRBJ1-4; D is unresolved. The CDR3 covers 13 residues. Germline lookup yields CDR1 ENHRY and CDR2 SYGVKD. V was shortened by 2 bases and J by 7 bases, with 8 bases between the two germline ends. This CDR3 reads CAISEPLGEKLFF. CDR3 coding DNA: TGTGCCATCAGTGAGCCCCTCGGTGAAAAACTGTTTTTT.

On this clonotype: This beta chain is off target for a library built for alpha chains, so its abundance means little. The rearrangement joins TRBV9 to TRBJ2-5; 9 positions agree with TRBD1. V dropped 4 bases and J dropped 2; count of bases not matched to a gene: 6. The V gene's germline CDR1 is SGDLS and CDR2 YYNGEE. There are 15 residues in the CDR3. Here the CDR3 DNA reads TGTGCCAGCAGCTCCGGGACAGGGCAACAAGAGACCCAGTACTTC. Translated: CASSSGTGQQETQYF. Combining the CDR3 with reference TRBV9 and TRBJ2-5 gives the whole variable domain DSGVTQTPKHLITATGQRVTLRCSPRSGDLSVYWYQQSLDQGLQFLIQYYNGEERAKGNILERFSAQQFPDLHSELNLSSLELGDSALYFCASSSGTGQQETQYFGPGTRLLVL.

On this clonotype: This beta chain is a stray sequence in a library constructed for alpha chains; its clone size is not meaningful. The chain is built from TRBV6-6 and TRBJ2-2; TRBD1 aligns across 8 bases. V lost 2 bases to trimming and J lost 7 bases; unmatched junction nucleotides: 3. The CDR3 consists of 14 residues. Germline V CDR1 and CDR2: MNHNY, SVGAGI (reference sequence). CDR3 sequence reads: CASSYDGTGGELFF. In nucleotides, the CDR3 is TGTGCCAGCAGTTACGATGGGACAGGCGGGGAGCTGTTTTTT.

This clonotype was recorded many times. Found in a library prepared for alpha chains, this beta chain is an off-target read, and its abundance has little meaning. This chain links TRBV9 with TRBJ1-6; a possible D gene is TRBD1 (6 bases). Germline assignment: CDR1 SGDLS and CDR2 YYNGEE. V shed 1 base and J shed 10 bases, with 12 bases lying between them. This CDR3 spans 14 amino acids. Here the CDR3 reads CASSVTGRNSPLHF. DNA of the CDR3: TGTGCCAGCAGCGTAACAGGGAGAAACTCACCCCTCCACTTT. The whole variable domain, filled in from reference TRBV9 and TRBJ1-6, reads DSGVTQTPKHLITATGQRVTLRCSPRSGDLSVYWYQQSLDQGLQFLIQYYNGEERAKGNILERFSAQQFPDLHSELNLSSLELGDSALYFCASSVTGRNSPLHFGNGTRLTVT.

The table lists this clonotype with a few counts. Because the library targeted alpha chains, this beta chain is an off-target read whose size means little. V usage is TRBV24-1 and J usage is TRBJ1-2, with a tentative D call TRBD1 (5 bases). V shed 2 bases and J shed 4 bases, with 13 bases lying between them. This CDR3 contains 15 residues. The germline CDR1 and CDR2 sequences are KGHDR and SFDVKD. The CDR3 DNA reads as TGTGCCACCAGTGATTCCCGGGGCAGTCGCTATGGCTACACCTTC. It codes for CATSDSRGSRYGYTF.

Comment on this clonotype: Being off target in a library aimed at alpha chains, this beta chain has a size of little meaning. The genes are TRBV10-2 and TRBJ1-6, with 7 bases aligning to TRBD1. This CDR3 region has 16 residues. Germline-derived CDR1 and CDR2 are WSHSY and SAAADI. Germline trimming cut 0 bases from V and 8 bases from J; bases unmatched to any gene: 7. CDR3 residues: CASSESPGGCDSPLHF. The DNA of the CDR3 is TGCGCCAGCAGTGAGTCGCCAGGGGGATGTGATTCACCCCTCCACTTT.

This clonotype showed up many times. A library made for alpha chains picked up this beta chain off target, so its size means little. The chain combines TRBV29-1 with TRBJ1-2; 8 positions match TRBD1. Germline CDR1 SQVTM, CDR2 ANQGSEA. The CDR3 spans 13 residues. Losses at the gene ends were 7 bases for V and 6 bases for J; bases not matched to a gene: 10. The CDR3 nucleotides read TGCAGCGCGGGGACAGGCGCTGGGGATGGCTACACCTTC. This sequence encodes CSAGTGAGDGYTF.

The sample holds a few counts of this clonotype. This beta chain is a stray read from a library made for alpha chains; its abundance is not meaningful. The gene calls are TRBV12-3 or TRBV12-4 and TRBJ1-1; maybe TRBD1 (5 bases). CDR3 size: 13 residues. Trimming removed 4 bases at V and 5 bases at J, with 11 bases between. This CDR3 is CASSSTEGTEAFF. CDR3 nucleotides: TGTGCCAGCAGTTCGACAGAGGGTACTGAAGCTTTCTTT.

In this sample, this clonotype turned up a few times. This beta chain is off target for a library built for alpha chains, so its abundance means little. The V gene is TRBV6-5, the J gene TRBJ2-7; the D gene is possibly TRBD2 (5 bases). The length of the CDR3 is 13 residues. From germline, CDR1 is MNHEY and CDR2 SVGAGI. V lost 0 bases, J lost 4 bases, and 7 bases lay in between. Here the CDR3 DNA reads TGTGCCAGCAGTTACTCGGGAGATTACGAGCAGTACTTC. Its translation: CASSYSGDYEQYF.

This clonotype was observed at least ten times. Found in a library prepared for alpha chains, this beta chain is an off-target read, and its abundance has little meaning. The chain uses TRBV9 and TRBJ2-2, with 9 bases that match TRBD1. Germline lookup yields CDR1 SGDLS and CDR2 YYNGEE. The V segment lost 3 bases and the J segment 7 bases; nucleotides outside the gene matches: 7. CDR3 size: 15 residues. The CDR3 spells CASSGSGTGIGELFF. The CDR3 DNA reads TGTGCCAGCAGCGGGTCCGGGACAGGGATCGGGGAGCTGTTTTTT.

This clonotype was seen at least ten times. Since it is a stray read in a library aimed at alpha chains, this beta chain has a size that is not meaningful. This chain links TRBV4-3 with TRBJ2-7; D is undetermined. The CDR3 runs to 13 residues. The germline V gene encodes CDR1 LGHNA and CDR2 YSLEER. Trimming cost V 0 bases and J 4 bases, with 7 bases left between them. The CDR3 loop is CASSQEFGYEQYF. The DNA of the CDR3 is TGCGCCAGCAGCCAAGAGTTCGGGTACGAGCAGTACTTC.

About this clonotype itself: As an off-target read in a library built for alpha chains, this beta chain has a frequency of little significance. The V gene is TRBV9, the J gene TRBJ1-1; D not certain. CDR1 is SGDLS and CDR2 is YYNGEE in the germline V gene. The CDR3 spans 14 residues. The germline V and J ends were trimmed by 2 bases and 1 base, with 9 bases remaining between them. The DNA for the CDR3 is TGTGCCAGCAGCGTTGGGTCCAAGAACACTGAAGCTTTCTTT. The encoded protein is CASSVGSKNTEAFF.

Remarks on this clonotype: This beta chain is an off-target read within a library intended for alpha chains, so its frequency means little. This chain connects TRBV18 to TRBJ1-2; D may be TRBD1 (5 bases). This CDR3 has 15 residues. Trimming took off 6 bases at V and 2 bases at J, with 16 bases between the two ends. Germline assignment: CDR1 KGHSH and CDR2 LQKENI. The CDR3 DNA sequence: TGTGCCAGCTCCCTTTCGGGACGGAAGAACTATGGCTACACCTTC. It yields the protein CASSLSGRKNYGYTF.

In its sample, this clonotype was seen many times. This beta chain represents an off-target read in a library built for alpha chains; its size is of limited meaning. The chain carries TRBV6-5 and TRBJ1-2, with D maybe TRBD1 (5 bases). CDR1 MNHEY and CDR2 SVGAGI come from the germline V gene. This CDR3 has 13 residues. V was pared by 5 bases and J by 8 bases, with 15 bases between. The DNA for the CDR3 is TGTGCCAGCAGTCCTTTCGCAGGGAGCGGCTACACCTTC. It codes for CASSPFAGSGYTF.

This clonotype was observed many times. Little can be read into the size of this beta chain, an off-target read in a library designed for alpha chains. The rearrangement joins TRBV9 to TRBJ2-2, with 9 bases lining up with TRBD1. The CDR3 contains 15 residues. Trimming removed 2 bases from V and 7 bases from J; junction bases left unmatched: 6. Per the germline V gene, CDR1 is SGDLS and CDR2 is YYNGEE. The CDR3, as DNA: TGTGCCAGCAGCGTTACAGGGGGCATGGACGGGGAGCTGTTTTTT. Residues: CASSVTGGMDGELFF.

As to this clonotype: Since the library was made to target alpha chains, this beta chain is a stray read and its abundance is not meaningful. This chain links TRBV19 with TRBJ2-7; the D gene is possibly TRBD1 (6 bases). Trimming shortened V by 3 bases and J by 5 bases, and 14 bases separated the two germline ends. Germline values: CDR1 LNHDA, CDR2 SQIVND (reference sequence). The CDR3 length is 14 residues. The CDR3 nucleotides are TGTGCCAGTAGTATCTACGGCAGGGGCAACGAGCAGTACTTC. Its protein is CASSIYGRGNEQYF.

Regarding this clonotype: Since it is a stray read in a library aimed at alpha chains, this beta chain has a size that is not meaningful. The rearrangement uses TRBV7-6 and TRBJ2-1; D might be TRBD2 (6 bases). The CDR3 length is 14 residues. The germline V gene encodes CDR1 SGHVS and CDR2 FNYEAQ. V was clipped by 4 bases and J by 10 bases, with 17 bases between them. The chain's CDR3 is CASSSYGRRGEQFF. Written as DNA, the CDR3 is TGTGCCAGCAGCTCGTACGGGCGGAGGGGAGAGCAGTTCTTC.